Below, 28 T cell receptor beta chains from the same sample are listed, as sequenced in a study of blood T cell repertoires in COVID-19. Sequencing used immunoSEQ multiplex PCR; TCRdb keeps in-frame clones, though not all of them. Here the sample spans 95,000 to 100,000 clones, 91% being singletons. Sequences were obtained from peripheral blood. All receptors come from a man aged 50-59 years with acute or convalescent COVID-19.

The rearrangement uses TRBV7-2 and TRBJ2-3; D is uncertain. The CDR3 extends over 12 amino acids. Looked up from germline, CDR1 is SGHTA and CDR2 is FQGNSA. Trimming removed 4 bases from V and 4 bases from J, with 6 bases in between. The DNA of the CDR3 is TGTGCCAGCAGCTCTTTCGCAGATACGCAGTATTTT. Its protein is CASSSFADTQYF. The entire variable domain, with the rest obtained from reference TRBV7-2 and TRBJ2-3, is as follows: GAGVSQSPSNKVTEKGKDVELRCDPISGHTALYWYRQSLGQGLEFLIYFQGNSAPDKSGLPSDRFSAERTGGSVSTLTIQRTQQEDSAVYLCASSSFADTQYFGPGTRLTVL.

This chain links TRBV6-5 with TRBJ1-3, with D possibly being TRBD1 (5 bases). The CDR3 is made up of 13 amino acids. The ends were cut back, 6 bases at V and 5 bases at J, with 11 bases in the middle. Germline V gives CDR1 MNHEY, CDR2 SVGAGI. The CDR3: CASSGHPRNTIYF. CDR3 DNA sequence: TGTGCCAGCAGCGGACACCCGCGAAACACCATATATTTT.

The CDR3 is CASTGGSGNTIYF. CDR3 nucleotides: TGTGCCAGCACAGGGGGCTCTGGAAACACCATATATTTT. This rearrangement joins TRBV11-3 to TRBJ1-3, with 7 nucleotides matching TRBD1. After removal of 7 bases from V and 0 bases from J, the junction contained 0 bases not matched to a gene. Germline CDR1 is SGHNT and CDR2 is YENEEA. The CDR3 has 13 amino acids.

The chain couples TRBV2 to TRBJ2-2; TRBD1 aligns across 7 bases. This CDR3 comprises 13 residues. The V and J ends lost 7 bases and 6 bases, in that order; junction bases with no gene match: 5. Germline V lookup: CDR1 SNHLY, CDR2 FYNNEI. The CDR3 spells CASMVQGAGELFF. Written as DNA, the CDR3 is TGTGCCAGCATGGTCCAGGGGGCCGGGGAGCTGTTTTTT.

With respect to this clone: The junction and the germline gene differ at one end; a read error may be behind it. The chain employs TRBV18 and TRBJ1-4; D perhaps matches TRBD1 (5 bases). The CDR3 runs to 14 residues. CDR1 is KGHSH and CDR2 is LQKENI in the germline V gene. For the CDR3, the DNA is TGTGCCAGCTCACCGGGGCAGCGTAATGAAAAATTGTTTTTT. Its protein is CASSPGQRNEKLFF.

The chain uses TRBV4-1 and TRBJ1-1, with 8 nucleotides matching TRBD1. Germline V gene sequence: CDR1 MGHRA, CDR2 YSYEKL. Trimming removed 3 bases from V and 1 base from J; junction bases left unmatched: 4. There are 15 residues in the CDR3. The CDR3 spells CASSQAGQGNTEAFF. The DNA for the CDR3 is TGCGCCAGCAGCCAGGCCGGACAGGGGAACACTGAAGCTTTCTTT.

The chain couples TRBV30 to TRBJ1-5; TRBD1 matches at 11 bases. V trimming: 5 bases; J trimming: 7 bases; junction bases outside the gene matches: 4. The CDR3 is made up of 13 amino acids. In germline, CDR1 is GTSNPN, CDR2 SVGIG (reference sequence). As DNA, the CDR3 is TGTGCCTGGGAGGGGACAGGGGGACAGCCCCAGCATTTT. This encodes CAWEGTGGQPQHF. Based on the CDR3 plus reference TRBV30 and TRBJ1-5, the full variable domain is SQTIHQWPATLVQPVGSPLSLECTVEGTSNPNLYWYRQAAGRGLQLLFYSVGIGQISSEVPQNLSASRPQDRQFILSSKKLLLSDSGFYLCAWEGTGGQPQHFGDGTRLSIL.

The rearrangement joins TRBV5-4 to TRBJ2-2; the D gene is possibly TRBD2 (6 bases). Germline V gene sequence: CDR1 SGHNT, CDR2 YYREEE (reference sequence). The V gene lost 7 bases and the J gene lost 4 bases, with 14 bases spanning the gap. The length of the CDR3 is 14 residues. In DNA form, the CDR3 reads TGTGCCAGCCCGACCGAGGGAGGCACCGGGGAGCTGTTTTTT. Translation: CASPTEGGTGELFF.

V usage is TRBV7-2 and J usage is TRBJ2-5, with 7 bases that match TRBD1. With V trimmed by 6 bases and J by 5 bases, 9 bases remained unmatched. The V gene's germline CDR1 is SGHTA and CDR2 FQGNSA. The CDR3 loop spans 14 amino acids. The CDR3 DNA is TGTGCCAGCAGTTTCACTGACAGGGTTGAGACCCAGTACTTC. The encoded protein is CASSFTDRVETQYF.

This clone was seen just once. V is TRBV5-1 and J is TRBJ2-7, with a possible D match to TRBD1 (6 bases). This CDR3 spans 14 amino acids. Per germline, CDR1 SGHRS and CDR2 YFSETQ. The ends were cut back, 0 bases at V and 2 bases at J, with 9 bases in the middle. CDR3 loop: CASSLGTEAYEQYF. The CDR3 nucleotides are TGCGCCAGCAGCTTGGGGACAGAAGCCTACGAGCAGTACTTC.

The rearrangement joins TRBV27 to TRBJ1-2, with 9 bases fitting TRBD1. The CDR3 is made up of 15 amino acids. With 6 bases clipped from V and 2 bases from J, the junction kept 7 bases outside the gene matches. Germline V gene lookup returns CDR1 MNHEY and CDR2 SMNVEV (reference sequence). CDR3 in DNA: TGTGCCAGCAGGGGAACCGGGACAGGGAACTATGGCTACACCTTC. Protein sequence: CASRGTGTGNYGYTF.

CDR3 nucleotide sequence: TGCGCCAGCAGCTTGGGGGGACAGGGGGCCGGTGAAAAACTGTTTTTT. Translated: CASSLGGQGAGEKLFF. The rearrangement links TRBV5-1 to TRBJ1-4, with TRBD1 matching 12 bases. Trimming cost V 0 bases and J 7 bases; bases outside gene matches: 4. Germline values: CDR1 SGHRS, CDR2 YFSETQ. The CDR3 totals 16 residues.

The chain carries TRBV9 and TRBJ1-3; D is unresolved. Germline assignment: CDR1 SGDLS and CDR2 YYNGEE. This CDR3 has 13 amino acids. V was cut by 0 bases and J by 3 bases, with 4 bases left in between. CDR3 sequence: CASSVASGNTIYF. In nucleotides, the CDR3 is TGTGCCAGCAGCGTAGCGAGTGGAAACACCATATATTTT.

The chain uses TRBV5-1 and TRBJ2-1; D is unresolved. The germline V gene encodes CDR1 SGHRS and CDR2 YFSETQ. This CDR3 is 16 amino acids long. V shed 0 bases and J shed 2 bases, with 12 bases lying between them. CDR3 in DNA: TGCGCCAGCAGCTTGGTAGCCGGGTTCCCCTACAATGAGCAGTTCTTC. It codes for CASSLVAGFPYNEQFF.

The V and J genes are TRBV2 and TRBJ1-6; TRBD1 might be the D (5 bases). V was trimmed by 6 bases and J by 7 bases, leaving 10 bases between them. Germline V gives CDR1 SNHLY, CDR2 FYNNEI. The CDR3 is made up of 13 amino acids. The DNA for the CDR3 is TGTGCCAGCAGGCCGACAGACAATTCACCCCTCCACTTT. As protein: CASRPTDNSPLHF.

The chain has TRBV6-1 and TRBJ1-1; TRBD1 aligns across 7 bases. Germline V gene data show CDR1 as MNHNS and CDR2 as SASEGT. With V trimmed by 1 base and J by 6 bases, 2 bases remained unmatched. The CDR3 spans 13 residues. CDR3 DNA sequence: TGTGCCAGCAGTGAAGGCAGGGGGGCTGAAGCTTTCTTT. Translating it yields CASSEGRGAEAFF.

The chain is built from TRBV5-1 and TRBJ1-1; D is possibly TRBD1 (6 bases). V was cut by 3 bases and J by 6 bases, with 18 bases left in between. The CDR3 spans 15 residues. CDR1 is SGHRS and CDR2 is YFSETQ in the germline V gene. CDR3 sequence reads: CASSSVGGPVPEAFF. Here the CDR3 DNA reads TGCGCCAGCAGCTCCGTCGGGGGGCCAGTCCCTGAAGCTTTCTTT.

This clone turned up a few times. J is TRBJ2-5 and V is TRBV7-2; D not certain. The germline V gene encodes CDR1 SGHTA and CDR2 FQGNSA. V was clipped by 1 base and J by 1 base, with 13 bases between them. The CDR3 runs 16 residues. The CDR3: CASSLVSTTPQETQYF. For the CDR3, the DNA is TGTGCCAGCAGCTTAGTCAGTACCACCCCCCAAGAGACCCAGTACTTC.

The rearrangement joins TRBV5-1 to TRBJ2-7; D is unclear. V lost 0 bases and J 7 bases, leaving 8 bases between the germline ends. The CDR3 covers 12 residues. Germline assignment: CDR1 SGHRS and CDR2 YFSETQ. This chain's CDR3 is CASSLVGDEQYF. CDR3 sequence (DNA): TGCGCCAGCAGCTTGGTTGGAGATGAGCAGTACTTC.

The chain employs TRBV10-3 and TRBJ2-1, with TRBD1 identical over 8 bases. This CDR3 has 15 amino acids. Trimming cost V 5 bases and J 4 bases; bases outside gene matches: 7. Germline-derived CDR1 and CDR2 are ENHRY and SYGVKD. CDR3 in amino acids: CAISSDRELYNEQFF. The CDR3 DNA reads TGTGCCATCAGTTCGGACAGGGAACTTTACAATGAGCAGTTCTTC.

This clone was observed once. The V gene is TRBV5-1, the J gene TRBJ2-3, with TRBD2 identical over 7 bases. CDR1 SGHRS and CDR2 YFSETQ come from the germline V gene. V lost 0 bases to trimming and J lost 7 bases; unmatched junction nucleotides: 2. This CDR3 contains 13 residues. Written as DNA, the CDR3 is TGCGCCAGCAGCTTGGCCGGGGGGAATACGCAGTATTTT. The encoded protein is CASSLAGGNTQYF.

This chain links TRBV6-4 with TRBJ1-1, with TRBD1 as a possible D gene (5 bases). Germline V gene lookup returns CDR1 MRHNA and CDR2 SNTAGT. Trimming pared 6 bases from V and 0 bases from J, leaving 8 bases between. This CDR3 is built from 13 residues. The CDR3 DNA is TGTGCCAGCAGGAAGACAGTGAACACTGAAGCTTTCTTT. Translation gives CASRKTVNTEAFF.

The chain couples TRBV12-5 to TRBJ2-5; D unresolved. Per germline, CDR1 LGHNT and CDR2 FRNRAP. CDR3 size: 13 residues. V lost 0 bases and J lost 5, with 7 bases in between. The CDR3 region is CASGLVPRETQYF. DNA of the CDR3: TGTGCTAGTGGTTTGGTGCCGCGGGAGACCCAGTACTTC.

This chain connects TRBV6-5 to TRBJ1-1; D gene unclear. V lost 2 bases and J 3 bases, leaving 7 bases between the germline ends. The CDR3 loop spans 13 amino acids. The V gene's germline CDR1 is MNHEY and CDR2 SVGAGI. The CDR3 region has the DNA TGTGCCAGCAGTTACGCACAGCACACTGAAGCTTTCTTT. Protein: CASSYAQHTEAFF.

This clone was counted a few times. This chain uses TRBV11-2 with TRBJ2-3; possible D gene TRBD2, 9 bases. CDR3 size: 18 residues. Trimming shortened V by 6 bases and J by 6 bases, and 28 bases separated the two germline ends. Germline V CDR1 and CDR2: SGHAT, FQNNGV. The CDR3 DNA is TGTGCCAGCAGTCCGGACAGGGCGGGGGGGCCACGGTCGGATACGCAGTATTTT. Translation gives CASSPDRAGGPRSDTQYF. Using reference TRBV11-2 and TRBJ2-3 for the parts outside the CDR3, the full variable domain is EAGVAQSPRYKIIEKRQSVAFWCNPISGHATLYWYQQILGQGPKLLIQFQNNGVVDDSQLPKDRFSAERLKGVDSTLKIQPAKLEDSAVYLCASSPDRAGGPRSDTQYFGPGTRLTVL.

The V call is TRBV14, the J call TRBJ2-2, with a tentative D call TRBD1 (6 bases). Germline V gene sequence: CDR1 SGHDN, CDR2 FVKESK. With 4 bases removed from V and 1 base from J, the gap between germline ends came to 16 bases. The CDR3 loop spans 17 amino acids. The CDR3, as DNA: TGTGCCAGCAGCCTTCAATTTCTCAGGGGGAACACCGGGGAGCTGTTTTTT. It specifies CASSLQFLRGNTGELFF.

CDR3 DNA sequence: TGTGCCAGCAGTTACGACTCACAAACCGCTTTCTTT. Translating gives CASSYDSQTAFF. The J gene is TRBJ1-1, the V gene TRBV6-6; no reliable D call. From germline, CDR1 is MNHNY and CDR2 SVGAGI (reference sequence). V dropped 2 bases and J dropped 11 bases, with 12 bases sitting between them. This CDR3 contains 12 residues.

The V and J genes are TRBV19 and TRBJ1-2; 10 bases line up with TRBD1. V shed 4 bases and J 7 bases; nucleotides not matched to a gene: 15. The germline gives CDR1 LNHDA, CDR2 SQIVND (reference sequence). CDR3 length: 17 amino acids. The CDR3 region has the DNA TGTGCCAGTAGTACCATGACAGGGGGCTTGATTTTGAGTGGCTACACCTTC. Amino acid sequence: CASSTMTGGLILSGYTF.